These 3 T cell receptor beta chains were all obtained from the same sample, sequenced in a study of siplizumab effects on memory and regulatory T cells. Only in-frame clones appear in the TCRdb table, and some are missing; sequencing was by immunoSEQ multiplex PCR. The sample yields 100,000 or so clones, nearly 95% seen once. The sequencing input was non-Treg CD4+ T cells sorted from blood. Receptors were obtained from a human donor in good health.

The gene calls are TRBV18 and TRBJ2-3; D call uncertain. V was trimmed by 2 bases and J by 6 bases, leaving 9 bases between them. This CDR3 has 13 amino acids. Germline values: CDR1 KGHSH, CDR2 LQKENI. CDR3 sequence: CASSPSLHDTQYF. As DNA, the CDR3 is TGTGCCAGCTCACCAAGCCTGCATGATACGCAGTATTTT.

The CDR3 reads CASSVVPSSGNTIYF. CDR3 nucleotide sequence: TGTGCCAGCAGCGTAGTACCCAGCTCTGGAAACACCATATATTTT. The J gene is TRBJ1-3, the V gene TRBV9; the D is unclear. Trimming removed 0 bases from V and 0 bases from J, with 7 bases in between. This CDR3 comprises 15 residues. Looked up from germline, CDR1 is SGDLS and CDR2 is YYNGEE.

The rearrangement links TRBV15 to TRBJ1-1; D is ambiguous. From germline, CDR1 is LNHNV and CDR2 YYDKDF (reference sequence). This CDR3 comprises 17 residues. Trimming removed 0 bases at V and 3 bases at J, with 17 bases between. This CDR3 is CATSRDSKPARDTEAFF. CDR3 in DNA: TGTGCCACCAGCAGAGATAGTAAGCCTGCACGGGACACTGAAGCTTTCTTT.